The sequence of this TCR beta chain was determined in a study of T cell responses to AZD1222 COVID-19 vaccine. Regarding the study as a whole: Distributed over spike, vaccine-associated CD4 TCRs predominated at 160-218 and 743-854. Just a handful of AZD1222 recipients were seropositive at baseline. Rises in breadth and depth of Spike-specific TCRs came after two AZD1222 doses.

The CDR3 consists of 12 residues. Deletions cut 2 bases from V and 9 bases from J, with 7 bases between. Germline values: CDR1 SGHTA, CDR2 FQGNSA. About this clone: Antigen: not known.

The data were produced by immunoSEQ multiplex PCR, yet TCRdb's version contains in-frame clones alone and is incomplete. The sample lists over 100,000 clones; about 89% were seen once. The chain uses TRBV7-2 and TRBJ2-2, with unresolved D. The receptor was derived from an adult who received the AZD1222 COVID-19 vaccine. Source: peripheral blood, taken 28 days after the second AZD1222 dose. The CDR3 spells CASSLSRRELFF. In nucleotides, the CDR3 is TGTGCCAGCAGCTTAAGTCGGCGGGAGCTGTTTTTT.